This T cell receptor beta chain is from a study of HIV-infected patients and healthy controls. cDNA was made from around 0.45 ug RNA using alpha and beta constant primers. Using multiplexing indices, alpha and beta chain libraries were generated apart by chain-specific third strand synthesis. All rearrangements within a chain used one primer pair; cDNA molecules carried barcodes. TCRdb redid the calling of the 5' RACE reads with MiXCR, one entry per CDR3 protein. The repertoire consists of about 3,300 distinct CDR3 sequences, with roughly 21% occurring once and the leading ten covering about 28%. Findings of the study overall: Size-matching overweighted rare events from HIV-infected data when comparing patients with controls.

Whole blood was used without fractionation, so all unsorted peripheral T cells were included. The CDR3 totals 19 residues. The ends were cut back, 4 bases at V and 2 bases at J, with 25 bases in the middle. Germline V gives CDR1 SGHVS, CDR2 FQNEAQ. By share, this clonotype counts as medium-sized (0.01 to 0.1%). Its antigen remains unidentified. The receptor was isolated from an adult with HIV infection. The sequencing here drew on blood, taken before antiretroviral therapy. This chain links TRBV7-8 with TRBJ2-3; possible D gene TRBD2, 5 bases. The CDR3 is CASSSPQETAPGFTDTQYF. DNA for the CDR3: TGTGCCAGCAGCTCCCCCCAGGAAACAGCGCCGGGGTTCACAGATACGCAGTATTTT.